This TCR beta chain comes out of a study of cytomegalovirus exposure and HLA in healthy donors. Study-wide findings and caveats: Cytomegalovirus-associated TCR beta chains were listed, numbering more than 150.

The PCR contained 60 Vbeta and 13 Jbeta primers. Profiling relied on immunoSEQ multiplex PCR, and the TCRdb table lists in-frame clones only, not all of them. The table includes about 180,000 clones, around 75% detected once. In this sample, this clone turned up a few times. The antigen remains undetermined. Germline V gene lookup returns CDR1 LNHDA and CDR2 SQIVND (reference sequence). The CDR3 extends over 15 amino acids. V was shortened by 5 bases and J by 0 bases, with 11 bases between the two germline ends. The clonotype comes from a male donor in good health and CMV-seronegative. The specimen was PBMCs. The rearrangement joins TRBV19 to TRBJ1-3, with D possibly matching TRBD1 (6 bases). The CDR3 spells CASSAGVDSGNTIYF. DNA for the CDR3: TGTGCCAGTAGTGCAGGGGTCGACTCTGGAAACACCATATATTTT.